The subject of this entry is one T cell receptor beta chain. Which antigen it targets is not known. The input lacks base qualities; no much larger clone sits a single base away. Related donors were used in the transplants with nonmyeloablative bone marrow transplantation, and mixed chimerism was transient in the human trials. Thawed PBMCs were FACS-sorted into unstimulated Tregs (CD4+CD25+CD127-), CD4+ non-Tregs (CD4+CD25-), CD4 cells and CD8 cells. The patients were a few recipients of combined kidney and bone marrow transplants from the ITN036ST trial, and samples were available only for these trial subjects. Healthy control blood was separated into PBMCs by Ficoll density gradient and cryopreserved, and patient PBMCs were collected both before and after transplant. V gives up 5 bases and J gives up 4 bases, and the segment between their germline ends measures 13 bases. Sequences SGHDT (CDR1) and YYEEEE (CDR2) are obtained from the germline V gene. The cysteine opens and the phenylalanine closes a CDR3 of 14 amino acids. Of all the DNA, just the CDR3 is kept, 42 bases in frame from base 1.

The data originate from a study of Tregs in tolerant kidney transplant recipients (dated by TCRdb to 2018 to 2020). In terms of the full investigation: The study used TCRbeta sequencing to identify donor-specific regulatory T cells before combined kidney and bone marrow transplantation, then tracked those cells after transplant.

Genomic DNA was extracted from sorted cells with the QIAGEN DNeasy Blood and Tissue Kit for TCRbeta CDR3 sequencing. High-throughput TCRbeta CDR3 sequencing, which included PCR amplification with bias correction and internal controls, was done commercially through immunoSEQ. As for how the authors treated the data: Unique productive TCRbeta sequences were defined by CDR3 nucleotide sequence where primers matched, and otherwise by CDR3 amino acid sequence together with Vbeta and Jbeta genes. As a correction for sorting error, sequences shared between sorted populations at a frequency ratio of 2:1 or less were discarded, and the remaining shared sequences were assigned to the higher population. Donor-reactive sequences were defined as at least 5-fold expanded in CFSE-low cells versus unstimulated cells, with frequency of at least 0.01% in CFSE-low cells. Repertoire divergence was quantified by Jensen-Shannon divergence using the top 100 TCRbeta sequences ranked by frequency. For samples with multiple sequencing runs, sorting error was corrected in each run separately before the runs were combined. TCRdb holds this immuneACCESS table with in-frame rearrangements only. Some clones are missing; in checked studies, unresolved V genes explain under half, and the rest has no known cause. That table is the source of V, J and clone size, and D and trimming were worked out from the DNA. The sample yields fewer than 95,000 clones; 80% to 95% were counted once. The ten most abundant clones make up more than 1.5% of the sample.

What the work shows at the level of the full study, not this receptor alone: Because the study included only a small number of patients, the results must be confirmed in larger populations and under other immunosuppression protocols. The most biologically relevant and donor-specific TCRbeta repertoire appeared to be identified by expanding Tregs with activated donor B cells. Biological reproducibility was not directly assessed, although technical replication error appeared to be minimal. For some patients, the PCR primers changed as time went on, which meant samples from those patients could not be compared with one another at the nucleotide level. Donor-specific Treg expansion exceeded global Treg expansion in tolerant patients, suggesting antigen-driven rather than nonspecific expansion.

This sample comprised CD4+ T cells from blood (PBMCs), obtained 12 months after the transplant. The sequence was collected from a human patient who received a combined kidney and bone marrow transplant. Because of the transplant, the T cells may be the graft donor's rather than the patient's own. Rearrangement joined TRBV5-6 to TRBJ2-1; matching of 6 bases hints at TRBD1 as the D gene. The nucleotide sequence reads TGTGCCAGCAGTTTAGCAGGGGATTACAATGAGCAGTTCTTC. Translation gives CASSLAGDYNEQFF.